The clone carrying this T cell receptor (beta chain) has ten or more counts. In the study's own analysis: How many nucleated cells were present was estimated from reference gene primer amplification. Repertoires were generated with immunoSEQ multiplex PCR, while TCRdb's copy carries only in-frame clones and drops some. D and trimming were read from the DNA, whereas the V and J calls and clone size are those reported in that table. The table has approximately 80,000 clones, 81% seen once. The data were taken from a study of blood T cell repertoires in COVID-19. The wider study: PBMCs, B-cell-depleted T cells, or T cells provided the cDNA or gDNA that made up the material.

V lost 4 bases, J lost 2 bases, and 4 bases stayed unmatched. Per the germline V gene, CDR1 is SQVTM and CDR2 is ANQGSEA. The CDR3 consists of 14 residues. The source of this sequence is a man older than 75 with acute or convalescent COVID-19. The sample comprised peripheral blood. The chain recombines TRBV29-1 with TRBJ2-1, with 8 bases that match TRBD2. In DNA, the CDR3 is TGCAGCGTTGGCGGGGGGACTACCTACAATGAGCAGTTCTTC. Amino acids: CSVGGGTTYNEQFF.